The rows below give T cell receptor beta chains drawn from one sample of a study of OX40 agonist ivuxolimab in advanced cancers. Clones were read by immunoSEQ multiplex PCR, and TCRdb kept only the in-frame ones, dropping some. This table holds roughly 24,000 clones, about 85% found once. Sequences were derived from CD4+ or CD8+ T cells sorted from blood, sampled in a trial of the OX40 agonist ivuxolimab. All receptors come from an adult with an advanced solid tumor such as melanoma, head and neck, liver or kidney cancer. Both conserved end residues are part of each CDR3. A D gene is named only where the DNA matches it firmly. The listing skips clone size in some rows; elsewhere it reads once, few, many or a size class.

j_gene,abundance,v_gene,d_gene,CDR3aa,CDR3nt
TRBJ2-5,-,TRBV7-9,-,CASSSPDAGETQYF,TGTGCCAGCAGCTCGCCGGATGCGGGAGAGACCCAGTACTTC
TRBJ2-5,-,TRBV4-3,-,CASSQGQRGAETQYF,TGCGCCAGCAGCCAAGGTCAACGGGGAGCGGAGACCCAGTACTTC
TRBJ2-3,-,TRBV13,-,CASSPSLWPRGTDTQYF,TGTGCCAGCAGCCCCAGTCTCTGGCCAAGGGGCACAGATACGCAGTATTTT
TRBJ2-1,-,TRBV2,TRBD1,CASRGQTYNEQFF,TGTGCCAGTCGGGGACAGACTTACAATGAGCAGTTCTTC
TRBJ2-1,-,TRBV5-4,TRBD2,CASSLAGGGAVVNEQFF,TGTGCCAGCAGCTTGGCCGGCGGGGGGGCCGTAGTCAATGAGCAGTTCTTC
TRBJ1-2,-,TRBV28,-,CASSLFSGYGYTF,TGTGCCAGCAGTTTATTCTCGGGGTATGGCTACACCTTC
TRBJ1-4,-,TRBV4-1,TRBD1,CASSQGQGGEKLFF,TGCGCCAGCAGCCAAGGACAGGGGGGTGAAAAACTGTTTTTT
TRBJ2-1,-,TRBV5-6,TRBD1,CASSLSLGTAYNEQFF,TGTGCCAGCAGCTTGTCCCTCGGGACAGCCTACAATGAGCAGTTCTTC
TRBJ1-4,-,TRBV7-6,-,CASSLSRPAGGEKLFF,TGTGCCAGCAGCTTGAGCAGGCCTGCCGGGGGAGAAAAACTGTTTTTT
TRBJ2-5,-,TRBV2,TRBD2,CASRAREEETQYF,TGTGCCAGCAGGGCCCGGGAGGAGGAGACCCAGTACTTC
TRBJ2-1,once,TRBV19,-,CASSMVAEGWGEQFF,TGTGCCAGTAGTATGGTGGCGGAGGGTTGGGGTGAGCAGTTCTTC
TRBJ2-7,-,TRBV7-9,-,CASSPTQLTGTYEQYF,TGTGCCAGCAGCCCGACACAACTGACAGGTACCTACGAGCAGTACTTC
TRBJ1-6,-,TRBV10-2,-,CASWGGENSPLHF,TGCGCCAGCTGGGGCGGAGAAAATTCACCCCTCCACTTT
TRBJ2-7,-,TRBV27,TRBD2,CASRLGSETSIYEQYF,TGTGCCAGCAGACTGGGATCAGAGACTAGCATCTACGAGCAGTACTTC
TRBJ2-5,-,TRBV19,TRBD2,CASSIGLRGAGETQYF,TGTGCCAGTAGTATTGGGTTGCGGGGGGCGGGAGAGACCCAGTACTTC
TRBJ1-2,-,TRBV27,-,CASSFSGPSYGYTF,TGTGCCAGCAGTTTTTCTGGGCCAAGTTACGGCTACACCTTC
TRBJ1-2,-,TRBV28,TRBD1,CASSFPRAGGDYGYTF,TGTGCCAGCAGTTTCCCTAGGGCAGGGGGGGACTATGGCTACACCTTC
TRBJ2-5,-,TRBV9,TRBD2,CASSAGGGAETQYF,TGTGCCAGCAGCGCCGGCGGGGGGGCGGAGACCCAGTACTTC
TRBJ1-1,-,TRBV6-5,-,CASSSQWGTEAFF,TGTGCCAGCAGTTCTCAGTGGGGCACTGAAGCTTTCTTT
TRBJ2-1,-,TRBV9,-,CASSVALASRSDNEQFF,TGTGCCAGCAGCGTAGCATTAGCTAGTCGGTCGGACAATGAGCAGTTCTTC